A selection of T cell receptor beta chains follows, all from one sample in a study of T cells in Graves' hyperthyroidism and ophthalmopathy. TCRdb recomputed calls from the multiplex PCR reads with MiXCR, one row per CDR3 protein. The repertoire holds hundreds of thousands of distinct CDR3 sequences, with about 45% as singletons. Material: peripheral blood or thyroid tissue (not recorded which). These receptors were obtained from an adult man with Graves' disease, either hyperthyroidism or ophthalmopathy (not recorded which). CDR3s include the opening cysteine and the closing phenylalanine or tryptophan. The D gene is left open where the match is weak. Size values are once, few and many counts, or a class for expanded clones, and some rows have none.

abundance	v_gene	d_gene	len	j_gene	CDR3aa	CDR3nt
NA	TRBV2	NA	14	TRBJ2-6	CASSKIRGANVLTF	TGTGCCAGCAGTAAGATCCGGGGGGCCAACGTCCTGACTTTC
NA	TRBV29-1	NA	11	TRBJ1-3	CSVEGRDTIYF	TGCAGCGTTGAGGGTCGGGACACCATATATTTT
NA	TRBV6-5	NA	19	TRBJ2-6	CASSWQQGTSLSGVNVLTF	TGTGCCAGCAGTTGGCAACAGGGAACCTCTCTCTCTGGGGTCAACGTCCTGACTTTC
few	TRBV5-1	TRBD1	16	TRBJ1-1	CASSLFHTGTGSWAFF	TGTGCCAGCAGCTTGTTCCATACCGGGACAGGGTCTTGGGCTTTCTTT
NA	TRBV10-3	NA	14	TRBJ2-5	CAISAGKRGETQYF	TGTGCCATCAGTGCGGGAAAGAGGGGAGAGACCCAGTACTTC
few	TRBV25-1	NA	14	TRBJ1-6	CAGGQKTYNSPLHF	TGTGCCGGAGGACAGAAGACTTATAATTCACCCCTCCACTTT
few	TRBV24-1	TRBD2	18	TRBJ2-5	CATSDSLTSGSYQETQYF	TGTGCCACCAGTGATTCCTTGACTAGCGGGAGTTACCAAGAGACCCAGTACTTC
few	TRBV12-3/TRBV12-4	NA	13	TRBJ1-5	CASSFERNQPQHF	TGTGCCAGCAGTTTCGAGCGGAATCAGCCCCAGCATTTT
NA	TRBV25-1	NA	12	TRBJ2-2	CASRGRAGELFF	TGTGCCAGCAGGGGACGGGCCGGGGAGCTGTTTTTT
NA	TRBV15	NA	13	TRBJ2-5	CATSRGVNLAQYF	TGTGCCACCAGCAGAGGGGTAAACCTCGCCCAGTACTTC
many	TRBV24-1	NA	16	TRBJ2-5	CATSDLRRGQQETQYF	TGTGCCACCAGTGATTTGCGAAGGGGTCAGCAAGAGACCCAGTACTTC